The 2 T cell receptor beta chains below come from one sample, sequenced in a study of T cell clones after liver transplantation. Generated by immunoSEQ multiplex PCR, the TCRdb table keeps only in-frame clones and is missing some. The table lists around 110,000 clones, about nine tenths of them singletons. The source material was CD4+ T cells from blood, sampled 12 months after liver transplant. The receptor set was obtained from a human patient who received a liver transplant. The graft donor may account for some of the T cells.

This rearrangement joins TRBV2 to TRBJ2-5, with D unresolved. Trimming removed 5 bases at V and 3 bases at J, with 10 bases between. The germline gives CDR1 SNHLY, CDR2 FYNNEI. The CDR3 has 13 residues. The chain's CDR3 is CASSPWTEETQYF. The CDR3 nucleotides are TGTGCCAGCAGTCCTTGGACGGAAGAGACCCAGTACTTC.

The genes are TRBV2 and TRBJ2-1; tentatively, D is TRBD2 (5 bases). Germline CDR1 reads SNHLY; CDR2 reads FYNNEI. The CDR3 sequence is 12 residues long. V was shortened by 2 bases and J by 10 bases, with 9 bases between the two germline ends. CDR3 protein: CASSEISGEQFF. The CDR3 coding sequence is TGTGCCAGCAGTGAAATCTCGGGGGAGCAGTTCTTC.